The clone carrying this TCR beta chain is a singleton in its sample. Its antigen remains unknown. Germline is not matched at one junction end, which may reflect a read error. PCR was performed a second time for 7 to 11 cycles using a sample-barcoded 5' primer and a J-beta primer mix. TCRdb called the 5' RACE reads again in MiXCR, with one record for every CDR3 protein. Here the sample spans approximately 730,000 distinct CDR3 sequences, roughly 47% being singletons. This record comes from a study of blood T cells in healthy people across ages. Study results and caveats: When set beside aged donors, long-lived donors presented more naive CD4+ cells and higher diversity.

The receptor's source is a woman aged 60-75 years in good health. Sequencing was done on a sample of blood.

In DNA, the CDR3 is TGTGCCAGCAGTTCCTATAGCGGGGAGTACCAAGAGACCCGGTACTTC. Protein: CASSSYSGEYQETRYF. The J gene is TRBJ2-5, the V gene TRBV6-2 or TRBV6-3; 8 nucleotides match TRBD2. The CDR3 loop spans 16 amino acids. Germline assignment: CDR1 MNHEY and CDR2 SVGEGT.